This T cell receptor (beta chain) came from a study of T cell changes during pregnancy in multiple sclerosis. This clone was counted a single time. Germline CDR1 reads GTSNPN; CDR2 reads SVGIG (reference sequence). Unmatched junction bases numbered 8, after V lost 0 bases and J lost 7 bases. This CDR3 contains 14 residues. Method: immunoSEQ multiplex PCR; TCRdb's copy keeps in-frame clones and lacks some. Of tens of thousands of clones listed, 92% are singletons. This sequence originates from a female donor in good health, enrolled as a control in a pregnancy study. V and J are TRBV30 and TRBJ2-5, with TRBD2 matching 7 bases. The material sequenced was peripheral blood, taken in the first trimester of pregnancy. The CDR3 loop is CAWSVLGTTGTQYF. The CDR3 nucleotides read TGTGCCTGGAGTGTACTCGGGACTACGGGGACCCAGTACTTC.